This entry lists 11 T cell receptor beta chains sequenced from one sample in a study of T cell responses to AZD1222 COVID-19 vaccine. TCRdb's table, derived via immunoSEQ multiplex PCR, lists solely in-frame clones and lacks some. The table has tens of thousands of clones, 65% to 90% seen once; the top ten hold approximately 18%. The source material was peripheral blood, sampled on day 0 of AZD1222 vaccination. These receptors were collected from an adult in good health.

The CDR3 region has the DNA TGTGCCAGCAGCTCCGCGGTCGGGAGGGGGGGCCATGGCTACACCTTC. Translated: CASSSAVGRGGHGYTF. The rearrangement joins TRBV9 to TRBJ1-2; possibly TRBD1 for D (6 bases). Germline V CDR1 and CDR2: SGDLS, YYNGEE. V shed 4 bases and J shed 6 bases, with 22 bases lying between them. The CDR3 totals 16 residues.

This sequence joins TRBV5-1 and TRBJ1-5; D gene ambiguous. The CDR3 runs 14 residues. Germline CDR1 and CDR2: SGHRS and YFSETQ. V lost 1 base and J lost 9, with 14 bases in between. The CDR3 sequence is CASSLRHVSAPQHF. DNA of the CDR3: TGCGCCAGCAGCTTGAGACACGTATCAGCGCCCCAGCATTTT.

The chain carries TRBV4-1 and TRBJ1-2; D is possibly TRBD1 (5 bases). CDR1 is MGHRA, CDR2 YSYEKL, per germline. V was clipped by 1 base and J by 0 bases, with 9 bases between them. CDR3 length equals 15 residues. CDR3 protein: CASSQGGRANYGYTF. CDR3 DNA: TGCGCCAGCAGCCAAGGCGGCAGGGCTAACTATGGCTACACCTTC.

The chain couples TRBV9 to TRBJ1-3; TRBD1 is a possible D gene (5 bases). The germline V and J ends were trimmed by 3 bases and 5 bases, with 9 bases remaining between them. Germline lookup yields CDR1 SGDLS and CDR2 YYNGEE. This CDR3 has 13 residues. The DNA for the CDR3 is TGTGCCAGCAGCGCATCAGGGAGAAACACCATATATTTT. Its protein product is CASSASGRNTIYF.

In nucleotides, the CDR3 is TGTGCCAGTAGTATTGGGACAGGGCCCTATGGCTACACCTTC. It codes for CASSIGTGPYGYTF. J is TRBJ1-2 and V is TRBV19, with 9 bases aligning to TRBD1. Per the germline V gene, CDR1 is LNHDA and CDR2 is SQIVND (reference sequence). This CDR3 region has 14 residues. V dropped 3 bases and J dropped 4; count of bases not matched to a gene: 3.

This chain joins TRBV19 and TRBJ2-1; TRBD2 agrees at 13 bases. The CDR3 is 15 amino acids. J lost 3 bases, V lost 8 bases, and 4 bases had no gene match. Germline CDR1 reads LNHDA; CDR2 reads SQIVND (reference sequence). The CDR3 loop is CASSGLAGFYNEQFF. As DNA, the CDR3 is TGTGCCAGTTCGGGACTAGCGGGGTTCTACAATGAGCAGTTCTTC.

The J gene is TRBJ2-1, the V gene TRBV19, with 11 bases matching TRBD1. Germline V gene lookup returns CDR1 LNHDA and CDR2 SQIVND (reference sequence). CDR3 size: 14 residues. Unmatched junction bases numbered 4, after V lost 10 bases and J lost 2 bases. The chain's CDR3 is CATRDRGTYNEQFF. For the CDR3, the DNA is TGTGCCACCAGGGACAGGGGGACCTACAATGAGCAGTTCTTC.

This chain links TRBV6-1 with TRBJ2-7; TRBD1 matches 9 bases. Germline-derived CDR1 and CDR2 are MNHNS and SASEGT. V lost 2 bases, J lost 6 bases, and 2 bases stayed unmatched. This CDR3 contains 13 residues. The CDR3 region is CASSERTGAEQYF. The CDR3 nucleotides are TGTGCCAGCAGTGAACGGACAGGGGCCGAGCAGTACTTC.

The chain's CDR3 is CASSKDPGGAFGNTIYF. The CDR3 DNA sequence: TGTGCCAGCAGCAAAGATCCAGGGGGCGCTTTTGGAAACACCATATATTTT. The chain combines TRBV21-1 with TRBJ1-3; no DNA check was done on the table's D call, TRBD1. TRBV21-1 is a pseudogene segment. This CDR3 contains 17 residues.

The CDR3: CASSEWVSNQPQHF. CDR3 nucleotides: TGTGCCAGCAGTGAGTGGGTTAGCAATCAGCCCCAGCATTTT. J is TRBJ1-5 and V is TRBV25-1; D not certain. The CDR3 covers 14 residues. CDR1 is MGHDK, CDR2 SYGVNS, per germline. V lost 3 bases, J lost 0 bases, and 6 bases lay in between. The whole variable domain, remainder taken from reference TRBV25-1 and TRBJ1-5, is EADIYQTPRYLVIGTGKKITLECSQTMGHDKMYWYQQDPGMELHLIHYSYGVNSTEKGDLSSESTVSRIRTEHFPLTLESARPSHTSQYLCASSEWVSNQPQHFGDGTRLSIL.

V is TRBV14 and J is TRBJ1-1; weak D call: TRBD1 (5 bases). Germline lookup yields CDR1 SGHDN and CDR2 FVKESK. The CDR3 consists of 14 residues. Trimming cost V 4 bases and J 5 bases, with 14 bases left between them. The CDR3 here is CASSRRDRGTEAFF. In DNA form, the CDR3 reads TGTGCCAGCAGCCGGCGCGATCGGGGGACTGAAGCTTTCTTT. Supplemented by reference TRBV14 and TRBJ1-1, the full variable domain reads EAGVTQFPSHSVIEKGQTVTLRCDPISGHDNLYWYRRVMGKEIKFLLHFVKESKQDESGMPNNRFLAERTGGTYSTLKVQPAELEDSGVYFCASSRRDRGTEAFFGQGTRLTVV.